The T cell receptor beta chain under discussion was sequenced for a study of shared clonotypes between healthy human individuals. Of note for this clone: Antigen: not known.

The data were produced by immunoSEQ multiplex PCR, yet TCRdb's version contains in-frame clones alone and is incomplete. The sample consists of about 1.1 million clones, around three quarters of them appearing once. Overall study findings and caveats: For naive CD4 cells, around 5% of clonotypes were shared across a handful of donors.

The clonotype was recovered from a man aged 18 to 29 in good health. Some clones in this sample may be carry-over from other donors' samples. The sequenced sample was memory CD4+ T cells from PBMCs. Stated subset: CD45RA-negative fraction.

CDR3 amino acids: CASSPGLASYTQYF. CDR3 bases: TGTGCCAGCAGCCCGGGACTAGCGTCATATACGCAGTATTTT. The V gene is TRBV11-2, the J gene TRBJ2-3, with 10 bases identical to TRBD2. With V trimmed by 5 bases and J by 7 bases, 6 bases remained unmatched. The CDR3 covers 14 residues. The germline V gene encodes CDR1 SGHAT and CDR2 FQNNGV.